The sequence of this T cell receptor (beta chain) was determined in a study of identical twins' blood T cells. The CDR3 consists of 14 residues. Trimming took off 3 bases at V and 3 bases at J, with 12 bases between the two ends. Germline V lookup: CDR1 SGHTA, CDR2 FQGNSA. Sample barcodes were added at both library ends during cDNA synthesis. Using its own MiXCR run on the 5' RACE reads, TCRdb lists one record per CDR3 protein. The sample shows a few hundred thousand distinct CDR3 sequences, about 28% of them seen only once. The sequence derives from a woman between 18 and 49 years old in good health. The chain combines TRBV7-2 with TRBJ2-7, with TRBD2 as a possible D gene (5 bases). The sequenced sample was PBMCs. The CDR3 bases are TGTGCCAGCAGCTTGAGAGGGATGAACTACGAGCAGTACTTC. It specifies CASSLRGMNYEQYF.